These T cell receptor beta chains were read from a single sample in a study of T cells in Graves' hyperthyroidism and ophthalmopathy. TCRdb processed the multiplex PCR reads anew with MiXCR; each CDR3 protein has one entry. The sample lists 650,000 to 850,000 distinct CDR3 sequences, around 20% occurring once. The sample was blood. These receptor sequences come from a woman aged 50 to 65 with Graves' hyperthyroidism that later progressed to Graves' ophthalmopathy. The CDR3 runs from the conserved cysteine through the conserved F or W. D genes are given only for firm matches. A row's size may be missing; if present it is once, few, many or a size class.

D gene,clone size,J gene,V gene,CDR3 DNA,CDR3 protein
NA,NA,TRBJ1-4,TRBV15,TGTGCCACCAGCAGAGATCCAAGTAATGAAAAACTGTTTTTT,CATSRDPSNEKLFF
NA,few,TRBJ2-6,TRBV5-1,TGCGCCAGTCGGACAGCACGCGCCGACGGGGCCAACGTCCTGACTTTC,CASRTARADGANVLTF
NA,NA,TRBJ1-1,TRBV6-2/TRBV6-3,TGTGCCAGCAGTTACTCGACAGCTACTTTCTTT,CASSYSTATFF
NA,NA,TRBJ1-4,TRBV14,TGTGCCAGCAGCCAAGCCCTAAGGGAAAAACTGTTTTTT,CASSQALREKLFF
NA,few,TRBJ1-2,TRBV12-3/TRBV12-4,TGTGCCAGCAGTTTAGGTGGCAGCGTCTATGGCTACACCTTC,CASSLGGSVYGYTF
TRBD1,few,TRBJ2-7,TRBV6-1,TGTGCCAGCAGTTCGAGAGGGACAGGGTTTATCTACGAGCAGTACTTC,CASSSRGTGFIYEQYF
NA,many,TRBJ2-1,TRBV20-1,TGCAGTGCGTCCTCCGGGACTCCAGGCGAGCAGTTCTTC,CSASSGTPGEQFF
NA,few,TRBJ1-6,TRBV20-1,TGCAGTGCCCCTCCGCGGGGCTCCTATAATTCACCCCTCCACTTT,CSAPPRGSYNSPLHF
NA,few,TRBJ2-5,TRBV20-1,TGCAGTGCTAGAGACCAGGGTCGAGAGACCCAGTACTTC,CSARDQGRETQYF
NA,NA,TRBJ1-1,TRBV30,TGTGCCTGGAGGTCGACACTGAACACTGAAGCTTTCTTT,CAWRSTLNTEAFF
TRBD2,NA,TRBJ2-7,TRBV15,TGTGCCAGCAGCAGAGCTGGGGAGGGCTACGAGCAGTACTTC,CASSRAGEGYEQYF
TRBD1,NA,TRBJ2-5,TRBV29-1,TGCAGCGCCGCACCGTGGGACAGGTTACAAGAGACCCAGTACTTC,CSAAPWDRLQETQYF
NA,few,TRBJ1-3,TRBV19,TGTGCCAGTGAGGGGAACACCATATATTTT,CASEGNTIYF
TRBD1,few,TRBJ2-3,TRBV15,TGTGCCACCAGCAGATCATCAGGGGGCAGGTCAGATACGCAGTATTTT,CATSRSSGGRSDTQYF
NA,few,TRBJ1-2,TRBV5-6,TGTGCCAGCAGCTTCCTGCAGTACTATGGCTACACCTTC,CASSFLQYYGYTF
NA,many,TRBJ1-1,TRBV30,TGTGCACACCACAGGAACACTGAAGCTTTCTTT,CAHHRNTEAFF
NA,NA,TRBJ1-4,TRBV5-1,TGCGCCAGCACAAACCAACAGGGTAATGAAAAACTGTTTTTT,CASTNQQGNEKLFF
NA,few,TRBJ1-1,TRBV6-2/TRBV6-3,TGTGCCAGCAGTCCCCTCTTACAGGGAGTCACTGAAGCTTTCTTT,CASSPLLQGVTEAFF
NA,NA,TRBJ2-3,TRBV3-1,TGTGCCAGCAGAGCGGAGCCTAGCACAGATACGCAGTATTTT,CASRAEPSTDTQYF
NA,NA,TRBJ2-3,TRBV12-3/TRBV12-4,TGTGCCAGCAGGATCGGCGGTACGCAGTATTTT,CASRIGGTQYF
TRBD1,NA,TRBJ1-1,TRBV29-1,TGCAGCGTTGGAGGGGGCAGGGACACTGAAGCTTTCTTT,CSVGGGRDTEAFF
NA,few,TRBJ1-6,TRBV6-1,TGTGCCAGCACCGGACCGACCTATAATTCACCCCTCCACTTT,CASTGPTYNSPLHF
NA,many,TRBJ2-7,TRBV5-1,TGCGCCAGCAGCCGGGACTCAGCCTACGAGCAGTACTTC,CASSRDSAYEQYF